A selection of T cell receptor beta chains follows, all from one sample in a study of CD8 T cells in Susac syndrome. TCRdb independently ran MiXCR on the immunoSEQ multiplex PCR reads; one entry per CDR3 protein. The table includes 120,000 to 150,000 distinct CDR3 sequences, around 94% detected once. Source material: CD8+ T cells from PBMCs. The source of these receptors is a human donor in good health. CDR3s include the opening cysteine and the closing phenylalanine or tryptophan. D genes are given only for firm matches. Rows give clone size only sometimes, using once, few, many, or a class for an expanded clone.

V: TRBV9
J: TRBJ1-2
D: NA
size: NA
DNA: TGTGCCAGCAGCGTACCTACCGACGGGAACTATGGCTACACCTTC
CDR3: CASSVPTDGNYGYTF

V: TRBV29-1
J: TRBJ2-7
D: NA
size: NA
DNA: TGCAGCGCCTCCGGACCCTTCTACGAGCAGTACTTC
CDR3: CSASGPFYEQYF

V: TRBV28
J: TRBJ2-2
D: TRBD2
size: once
DNA: TGTGCCAGCAGTTCGACTAGCGAGTTGAACACCGGGGAGCTGTTTTTT
CDR3: CASSSTSELNTGELFF

V: TRBV9
J: TRBJ2-5
D: TRBD1
size: NA
DNA: TGTGCCAGCAGCGTAGGGGACCGACAGGGGCGGGGAGAGACCCAGTACTTC
CDR3: CASSVGDRQGRGETQYF

V: TRBV9
J: TRBJ1-1
D: NA
size: once
DNA: TGTGCCAGCAGCCCGGGCTGGAACACTGAAGCTTTCTTT
CDR3: CASSPGWNTEAFF

V: TRBV11-2
J: TRBJ2-2
D: NA
size: NA
DNA: TGTGCCAGCAGCTTAGTGCAGGGAGTTCCCCCCGGGGAGCTGTTTTTT
CDR3: CASSLVQGVPPGELFF

V: TRBV7-9
J: TRBJ2-6
D: NA
size: NA
DNA: TGTGCCAGCAGCGAGAGTGGACACCCTGGGGCCAACGTCCTGACTTTC
CDR3: CASSESGHPGANVLTF

V: TRBV7-2
J: TRBJ2-1
D: NA
size: NA
DNA: TGTGCCAGCGGATACCACGAGAGCTCCTACAATGAGCAGTTCTTC
CDR3: CASGYHESSYNEQFF

V: TRBV12-3/TRBV12-4
J: TRBJ2-1
D: NA
size: NA
DNA: TGTGCCAGCAGTTTAAGCGGTGAATACAATGAGCAGTTCTTC
CDR3: CASSLSGEYNEQFF

V: TRBV27
J: TRBJ2-7
D: TRBD2
size: NA
DNA: TGTGCCAGCAGTCAACTAGCGGGAGATGAGCAGTACTTC
CDR3: CASSQLAGDEQYF

V: TRBV20-1
J: TRBJ2-7
D: NA
size: NA
DNA: TGCAGTGCCCCCGCCGGGGATGGACCCTACGAGCAGTACTTC
CDR3: CSAPAGDGPYEQYF

V: TRBV13
J: TRBJ2-1
D: NA
size: once
DNA: TGTGCCAGCAGCCCAGGGGATGACTCCTACAATGAGCAGTTCTTC
CDR3: CASSPGDDSYNEQFF

V: TRBV4-2
J: TRBJ1-4
D: TRBD1
size: NA
DNA: TGTGCCAGCAGCCACAGGGGGCTAAATGAAAAACTGTTTTTT
CDR3: CASSHRGLNEKLFF

V: TRBV27
J: TRBJ2-7
D: TRBD1
size: NA
DNA: TGTGCCAGCAGTTTCGGGACAGGGGCCTACGAGCAGTACTTC
CDR3: CASSFGTGAYEQYF

V: TRBV28
J: TRBJ2-5
D: NA
size: NA
DNA: TGTGCCAGCAGTTTAGCGGGTTTTCAAGAGACCCAGTACTTC
CDR3: CASSLAGFQETQYF

V: TRBV25-1
J: TRBJ2-1
D: NA
size: NA
DNA: TGTGCCAGCAGTGAATCGGGGTCCTACAATGAGCAGTTCTTC
CDR3: CASSESGSYNEQFF